Each of the 26 T cell receptor beta chains below was sequenced from the same sample in a study of OX40 agonist ivuxolimab in advanced cancers. The assay was immunoSEQ multiplex PCR, and TCRdb's table has in-frame clones only and misses some. The sample consists of about 94,000 clones, 87% of them appearing once. The material was CD4+ or CD8+ T cells sorted from blood, obtained in a trial of the OX40 agonist ivuxolimab. The receptors here all came from an adult with an advanced solid tumor such as melanoma, head and neck, liver or kidney cancer.

V is TRBV6-1 and J is TRBJ2-7; D gene unclear. The CDR3 runs 11 residues. The germline V and J ends were trimmed by 5 bases and 9 bases, with 11 bases remaining between them. Per germline, CDR1 MNHNS and CDR2 SASEGT. In DNA, the CDR3 is TGTGCCAGCAGTTCCCGGCATGGGCAGTACTTC. This encodes CASSSRHGQYF.

V and J are TRBV11-2 and TRBJ1-3; 9 nucleotides line up with TRBD1. Germline-derived CDR1 and CDR2 are SGHAT and FQNNGV. V lost 1 base and J lost 0; bases outside the gene matches: 4. CDR3 size: 17 residues. The CDR3 here is CASSLGLDRGSGNTIYF. The DNA of the CDR3 is TGTGCCAGCAGCTTAGGGCTGGACAGGGGCTCTGGAAACACCATATATTTT.

A few counts support this clone. The chain uses TRBV15 and TRBJ2-7; a possible D gene is TRBD1 (6 bases). The germline V gene has CDR1 LNHNV and CDR2 YYDKDF (reference sequence). The CDR3 spans 14 residues. V was pared by 0 bases and J by 7 bases, with 13 bases between. The chain's CDR3 is CATSRDLQGDEQYF. The CDR3 DNA sequence: TGTGCCACCAGCAGAGATCTACAGGGTGATGAGCAGTACTTC.

The V gene is TRBV18, the J gene TRBJ1-4, with 10 bases lining up with TRBD1. This CDR3 contains 17 residues. J was trimmed by 0 bases and V by 5 bases; bases with no gene match: 6. Germline CDR1 and CDR2: KGHSH and LQKENI. CDR3 protein: CASSRTGGTTTNEKLFF. CDR3 bases: TGTGCCAGCTCAAGGACAGGGGGAACAACAACTAATGAAAAACTGTTTTTT.

J is TRBJ2-1 and V is TRBV15, with 7 bases identical to TRBD2. CDR3 length: 15 amino acids. CDR1 and CDR2 (germline): LNHNV, YYDKDF (reference sequence). With 3 bases clipped from V and 4 bases from J, the junction kept 6 bases outside the gene matches. CDR3 loop: CATSRSRGVYNEQFF. The CDR3 DNA is TGTGCCACCAGCAGGTCTCGGGGGGTATACAATGAGCAGTTCTTC. Full variable domain (remainder filled in from reference TRBV15 and TRBJ2-1): DAMVIQNPRYQVTQFGKPVTLSCSQTLNHNVMYWYQQKSSQAPKLLFHYYDKDFNNEADTPDNFQSRRPNTSFCFLDIRSPGLGDTAMYLCATSRSRGVYNEQFFGPGTRLTVL.

The rearrangement joins TRBV19 to TRBJ1-1; 9 nucleotides align to TRBD1. The CDR3 is 14 amino acids. V lost 5 bases and J lost 5; bases outside the gene matches: 6. The V gene's germline CDR1 is LNHDA and CDR2 SQIVND (reference sequence). The CDR3 loop is CASSPTGGRTEAFF. The CDR3 DNA is TGTGCCAGTAGTCCCACAGGGGGCCGTACTGAAGCTTTCTTT.

This rearrangement joins TRBV10-1 to TRBJ2-7; D may correspond to TRBD1 or TRBD2 (5 bases each). The CDR3 has 12 residues. Trimming stripped 4 bases from V and 3 bases from J, with 7 bases between. Germline-derived CDR1 and CDR2 are WNHNN and SYGVQD (reference sequence). The CDR3, as DNA: TGCGCCAGCAGTGGGGACCTCTACGAGCAGTACTTC. As protein: CASSGDLYEQYF.

The V call is TRBV7-6, the J call TRBJ2-5, with D possibly being TRBD1 (6 bases). In germline, CDR1 is SGHVS, CDR2 FNYEAQ. V was shortened by 7 bases and J by 2 bases, with 14 bases between the two germline ends. CDR3 length equals 14 residues. The CDR3 coding sequence is TGTGCCAGCACTCGATACAGGGATCAAGAGACCCAGTACTTC. Translated, it gives CASTRYRDQETQYF.

The chain carries TRBV7-6 and TRBJ2-2; D is perhaps TRBD1 or TRBD2 (5 bases each). CDR3 length: 18 residues. Per the germline V gene, CDR1 is SGHVS and CDR2 is FNYEAQ. The V and J ends lost 6 bases and 0 bases respectively, with 20 bases between them. CDR3 residues: CASSSQPGTAANTGELFF. DNA of the CDR3: TGTGCCAGCAGTTCACAACCTGGGACGGCCGCGAACACCGGGGAGCTGTTTTTT.

This clone showed up just a few times. The genes are TRBV14 and TRBJ2-7, with no clear D. V was pared by 4 bases and J by 2 bases, with 9 bases between. The CDR3 spans 13 residues. Germline CDR1 SGHDN, CDR2 FVKESK. The CDR3 protein is CASSPTVPYEQYF. The CDR3 DNA is TGTGCCAGCAGCCCCACGGTACCCTACGAGCAGTACTTC.

This clone appeared a single time. The chain joins TRBV6-1 to TRBJ2-1, with D possibly TRBD1 on 6 matching bases. Trimming shortened V by 7 bases and J by 9 bases, and 16 bases separated the two germline ends. The CDR3 contains 13 residues. Germline values: CDR1 MNHNS, CDR2 SASEGT. CDR3 coding DNA: TGTGCCAGCAACCCGAGGGGGATTGGTGAGCAGTTCTTC. Translated: CASNPRGIGEQFF.

There are a few counts of this clone. This chain links TRBV19 with TRBJ1-4; D ambiguous. Trimming removed 3 bases at V and 8 bases at J, with 13 bases between. Germline V gives CDR1 LNHDA, CDR2 SQIVND (reference sequence). The CDR3 is 14 residues long. The CDR3 bases are TGTGCCAGTAGTATGTCAGAACGGAGGGAAAAACTGTTTTTT. Residues: CASSMSERREKLFF.

The CDR3 nucleotides are TGTGCCAGCAATGAGGGGGGAAGAAATTCACCCCTCCACTTT. Protein: CASNEGGRNSPLHF. The rearrangement uses TRBV6-1 and TRBJ1-6, with D tentatively TRBD1 (6 bases). V was shortened by 7 bases and J by 7 bases, with 14 bases between the two germline ends. The germline V gene encodes CDR1 MNHNS and CDR2 SASEGT. This CDR3 region has 14 residues.

The rearrangement links TRBV5-1 to TRBJ1-2; D ambiguous. Per germline, CDR1 SGHRS and CDR2 YFSETQ. CDR3 length equals 13 residues. The V gene lost 1 base and the J gene lost 6 bases, with 10 bases spanning the gap. This CDR3 is CASSLWGGDGYTF. The CDR3 DNA reads TGCGCCAGCAGCTTGTGGGGAGGTGATGGCTACACCTTC. The complete variable domain, with remaining parts taken from reference TRBV5-1 and TRBJ1-2, reads KAGVTQTPRYLIKTRGQQVTLSCSPISGHRSVSWYQQTPGQGLQFLFEYFSETQRNKGNFPGRFSGRQFSNSRSEMNVSTLELGDSALYLCASSLWGGDGYTFGSGTRLTVV.

Only one count was recorded for this clone. This chain uses TRBV9 with TRBJ2-7, with no clear D. The CDR3 length is 14 residues. Trimming pared 0 bases from V and 2 bases from J, leaving 9 bases between. Germline CDR1 reads SGDLS; CDR2 reads YYNGEE. The CDR3 loop is CASSVGVNPYEQYF. CDR3 DNA sequence: TGTGCCAGCAGCGTAGGGGTTAACCCCTACGAGCAGTACTTC.

V and J are TRBV9 and TRBJ2-7; no firm D call. Germline V gene data show CDR1 as SGDLS and CDR2 as YYNGEE. This CDR3 spans 14 amino acids. The V end lost 0 bases, the J end lost 2 bases, and 9 bases lay between the germline ends. The CDR3 DNA sequence: TGTGCCAGCAGCGTAGCGGCCAGTCCCTACGAGCAGTACTTC. This translates into CASSVAASPYEQYF.

This clone was counted a single time. The chain combines TRBV19 with TRBJ2-7, with TRBD1 identical over 9 bases. The CDR3 contains 13 residues. J lost 5 bases, V lost 3 bases, and 2 bases had no gene match. The V gene's germline CDR1 is LNHDA and CDR2 SQIVND (reference sequence). For the CDR3, the DNA is TGTGCCAGTAGTATTACAGGGGGCCACGAGCAGTACTTC. Translated: CASSITGGHEQYF.

The chain uses TRBV6-5 and TRBJ1-4; D might be TRBD1 (5 bases). The germline CDR1 and CDR2 sequences are MNHEY and SVGAGI. Trimming stripped 4 bases from V and 4 bases from J, with 13 bases between. This CDR3 region has 15 residues. The CDR3 protein is CASSFTGLLNEKLFF. In DNA, the CDR3 is TGTGCCAGCAGTTTCACGGGACTCCTTAATGAAAAACTGTTTTTT.

This chain links TRBV30 with TRBJ2-2; maybe TRBD2 (5 bases). V gave up 2 bases and J gave up 4 bases, with 11 bases separating them. The CDR3 is 14 residues long. Per germline, CDR1 GTSNPN and CDR2 SVGIG (reference sequence). CDR3 loop: CAWSRARVTGELFF. As DNA, the CDR3 is TGTGCCTGGAGTCGAGCGAGGGTCACCGGGGAGCTGTTTTTT.

The chain uses TRBV11-3 and TRBJ2-1, with TRBD1 identical over 9 bases. With 0 bases clipped from V and 5 bases from J, the junction kept 5 bases outside the gene matches. Germline lookup yields CDR1 SGHNT and CDR2 YENEEA. CDR3 length equals 16 residues. Here the CDR3 reads CASSLEDRGVHNEQFF. Written as DNA, the CDR3 is TGTGCCAGCAGCTTAGAGGACAGGGGAGTCCACAATGAGCAGTTCTTC.

The J gene is TRBJ1-4, the V gene TRBV19, with D unresolved. The CDR3 is 15 residues long. V dropped 5 bases and J dropped 7 bases, with 17 bases sitting between them. Germline lookup yields CDR1 LNHDA and CDR2 SQIVND (reference sequence). The CDR3 spells CASSEALRRAEKLFF. CDR3 nucleotides: TGTGCCAGTAGTGAGGCTTTGCGTCGGGCTGAAAAACTGTTTTTT.

The chain couples TRBV5-4 to TRBJ2-2, with 8 bases matching TRBD2. The V and J ends lost 0 bases and 6 bases, in that order; junction bases with no gene match: 1. Per the germline V gene, CDR1 is SGHNT and CDR2 is YYREEE (reference sequence). The CDR3 totals 14 residues. CDR3 DNA: TGTGCCAGCAGCTTGGGCGGGGGGCCCGGGGAGCTGTTTTTT. Its translation is CASSLGGGPGELFF.

In its sample, this clone was seen a few times. The V and J genes are TRBV15 and TRBJ1-3; D remains ambiguous. Trimming removed 1 base from V and 3 bases from J, with 19 bases in between. Germline CDR1 is LNHNV and CDR2 is YYDKDF (reference sequence). The CDR3 has 18 amino acids. Here the CDR3 reads CATSRAPPRDKSGNTIYF. The CDR3 nucleotides read TGTGCCACCAGCAGAGCCCCCCCTCGCGACAAGAGTGGAAACACCATATATTTT.

This rearrangement joins TRBV7-3 to TRBJ2-4; TRBD1 agrees at 7 bases. V trimming: 5 bases; J trimming: 9 bases; junction bases outside the gene matches: 7. CDR1 SGHTA and CDR2 FQGTGA come from the germline V gene. The CDR3 runs to 13 residues. CDR3 amino acids: CASSQDRETIQYF. The CDR3 DNA sequence: TGTGCCAGCAGCCAAGACAGGGAAACCATTCAGTACTTC.

The rearrangement joins TRBV19 to TRBJ2-1, with D hard to call. This CDR3 spans 13 amino acids. The germline V gene has CDR1 LNHDA and CDR2 SQIVND (reference sequence). V lost 3 bases, J lost 8 bases, and 11 bases lay in between. Here the CDR3 DNA reads TGTGCCAGTAGTATTTACCCAACCGATGAGCAGTTCTTC. It specifies CASSIYPTDEQFF.

This chain connects TRBV5-4 to TRBJ1-2, with 9 nucleotides matching TRBD1. The ends lost 2 bases at V and 4 bases at J; junction bases unmatched: 6. CDR3 length: 15 amino acids. Per germline, CDR1 SGHNT and CDR2 YYREEE (reference sequence). CDR3 in DNA: TGTGCCAGCAGCTTCCGGGACAGGGTGAGCTATGGCTACACCTTC. Translated: CASSFRDRVSYGYTF.